A selection of T cell receptor beta chains follows, all from one sample in a study of T cells in Graves' hyperthyroidism and ophthalmopathy. MiXCR, applied by TCRdb to the multiplex PCR reads, yields one record per CDR3 protein. Of hundreds of thousands of distinct CDR3 sequences listed, around 14% are singletons. The sample comprised blood. The receptor source for this set is a young woman with Graves' hyperthyroidism. Each CDR3 is given with its conserved first and last residue. The order of the fields is J gene, clone size, V gene, D gene, CDR3 DNA, CDR3 protein. D genes are given only for firm matches. Size tells how often a clone was seen (once, few, many) or the class of an expanded clone, and some rows leave it out.

>TRBJ2-3|many|TRBV30|.
TGTGCCTGGAGTGCCCCCGGAGATACGCAGTATTTT
CAWSAPGDTQYF
>TRBJ2-5|few|TRBV9|.
TGTGCCAGCAGCCCGCGGTACAGCCAAGAGACCCAGTACTTC
CASSPRYSQETQYF
>TRBJ2-3|.|TRBV24-1|TRBD2
TGTGCCACCGGAGGACTAGCGGGGGGTCCAGATACGCAGTATTTT
CATGGLAGGPDTQYF
>TRBJ1-1|many|TRBV11-3|.
TGTGCCAGCGGACGGGACACTGAAGCTTTCTTT
CASGRDTEAFF
>TRBJ2-3|many|TRBV12-3/TRBV12-4|TRBD2
TGTGCCAGCAGCCTGACTAGCAGCGGCACAGATACGCAGTATTTT
CASSLTSSGTDTQYF
>TRBJ2-5|many|TRBV11-3|.
TGTGCCAGCAGCTTAGAGGGGCCTTGGGGGAACCAAGAGACCCAGTACTTC
CASSLEGPWGNQETQYF
>TRBJ1-1|many|TRBV7-9|.
TGTGCCAGCAGCTTGGAGGGGCTTGGCACTGAAGCTTTCTTT
CASSLEGLGTEAFF
>TRBJ2-7|many|TRBV18|TRBD2
TGTGCCAGCTCACCTTCCTCGACTAGCGGGAGCGAGCAGTACTTC
CASSPSSTSGSEQYF
>TRBJ2-3|many|TRBV7-3|TRBD2
TGTGCCAGCAGCTTACCTGGACTAGCGGGGGGACAGTATTTT
CASSLPGLAGGQYF
>TRBJ2-7|many|TRBV20-1|TRBD1
TGCAGTGCCAGGGACAGAATCTCCTACGAGCAGTACTTC
CSARDRISYEQYF
>TRBJ2-3|.|TRBV9|TRBD2
TGTGCCAGCAGCGTCTTGGGACTAGCGGTGACAGATACGCAGTATTTT
CASSVLGLAVTDTQYF
>TRBJ1-1|.|TRBV27|TRBD1
TGTGCCAGCAGTCCCGACAGGGCTCAAGTGTTCTTT
CASSPDRAQVFF